This passage covers 28 T cell receptor beta chains from one sample sequenced in a study of cytomegalovirus exposure and HLA in healthy donors. PCR employed 60 Vbeta and 13 Jbeta primers. Libraries were prepared by immunoSEQ multiplex PCR; TCRdb keeps only in-frame clonotypes and omits some of them. The sample records some 150,000 clones, approximately 80% being singletons. What was sequenced was PBMCs. These receptors were collected from a woman aged 40 to 49 in good health and CMV-seropositive.

With respect to this clone: Distinct nucleotide sequences in the sample also encode this CDR3. This sequence joins TRBV27 and TRBJ2-3; tentative D call: TRBD2 (5 bases). Germline CDR1 is MNHEY and CDR2 is SMNVEV (reference sequence). The V end was cut by 6 bases, the J end by 3 bases, with 7 bases between. CDR3 size: 12 residues. CDR3 DNA sequence: TGTGCCAGCAGCCCGGGAACAGATACGCAGTATTTT. As protein: CASSPGTDTQYF.

The CDR3, as DNA: TGTGCCAGCAGTTTAAGTGGGACTACCGGGGAGCTGTTTTTT. Translation gives CASSLSGTTGELFF. The chain is built from TRBV27 and TRBJ2-2; tentative D call: TRBD2 (6 bases). V shed 2 bases and J shed 5 bases, with 9 bases lying between them. CDR3 length: 14 amino acids. The germline CDR1 and CDR2 sequences are MNHEY and SMNVEV (reference sequence).

V gene TRBV29-1 combines with J gene TRBJ2-7; TRBD2 agrees at 7 bases. CDR1 and CDR2 (germline): SQVTM, ANQGSEA. J gave up 5 bases and V 4 bases, and 14 bases lay outside the gene matches. The CDR3 extends over 15 amino acids. CDR3 nucleotide sequence: TGCAGCGTTGTGGGAGGGCAAGCGGGAATTGACGAGCAGTACTTC. As protein: CSVVGGQAGIDEQYF.

V gene TRBV28 combines with J gene TRBJ2-7, with 8 positions matching TRBD2. CDR3 length: 15 residues. Germline values: CDR1 MDHEN, CDR2 SYDVKM. V shed 7 bases and J 4 bases; nucleotides not matched to a gene: 12. The CDR3 loop reads CASTGGALNYYEQYF. CDR3 in DNA: TGTGCCAGCACCGGGGGGGCCCTTAATTATTACGAGCAGTACTTC. The variable domain in full, with the rest retrieved from reference TRBV28 and TRBJ2-7, is DVKVTQSSRYLVKRTGEKVFLECVQDMDHENMFWYRQDPGLGLRLIYFSYDVKMKEKGDIPEGYSVSREKKERFSLILESASTNQTSMYLCASTGGALNYYEQYFGPGTRLTVT.

This chain joins TRBV6-1 and TRBJ2-7; tentative D call: TRBD1 (5 bases). The CDR3 extends over 14 amino acids. Germline CDR1 and CDR2: MNHNS and SASEGT. With 6 bases removed from V and 7 bases from J, the gap between germline ends came to 19 bases. The CDR3 loop reads CASSAGFYGGEQYF. Written as DNA, the CDR3 is TGTGCCAGCAGCGCAGGGTTTTACGGTGGTGAGCAGTACTTC.

This chain joins TRBV7-6 and TRBJ2-7, with D perhaps matching TRBD2 (7 bases). CDR1 is SGHVS, CDR2 FNYEAQ, per germline. V was trimmed by 2 bases and J by 8 bases, leaving 22 bases between them. The CDR3 spans 16 residues. Here the CDR3 DNA reads TGTGCCAGCAGCTTATCAAGAGGGAGGGGGACATACAAGCAGTACTTC. Translating gives CASSLSRGRGTYKQYF.

The chain combines TRBV6-4 with TRBJ2-2; weak D call: TRBD1 (6 bases). The CDR3 is 13 residues long. The V gene's germline CDR1 is MRHNA and CDR2 SNTAGT. V lost 4 bases and J lost 7, with 10 bases in between. The chain's CDR3 is CASSVQGHGELFF. The CDR3 DNA reads as TGTGCCAGCAGTGTCCAGGGGCACGGGGAGCTGTTTTTT.

The chain is built from TRBV6-1 and TRBJ2-1; D not certain. With 4 bases removed from V and 2 bases from J, the gap between germline ends came to 12 bases. CDR1 is MNHNS and CDR2 is SASEGT in the germline V gene. The CDR3 consists of 15 residues. This CDR3 reads CASSGARRTYNEQFF. CDR3 DNA sequence: TGTGCCAGCAGTGGAGCTAGGAGAACCTACAATGAGCAGTTCTTC.

The chain couples TRBV27 to TRBJ2-2; 9 nucleotides match TRBD2. Germline loops: CDR1 MNHEY, CDR2 SMNVEV (reference sequence). The J segment lost 5 bases and the V segment lost 0 bases, leaving 4 bases of the junction unmatched. This CDR3 has 16 amino acids. The CDR3: CASSLSSGSITGELFF. The CDR3 nucleotides are TGTGCCAGCAGTTTATCTAGCGGGAGTATTACCGGGGAGCTGTTTTTT.

The chain has TRBV19 and TRBJ1-5; 9 nucleotides align to TRBD1. The J segment lost 6 bases and the V segment lost 4 bases, leaving 7 bases of the junction unmatched. This CDR3 is 15 amino acids long. Germline values: CDR1 LNHDA, CDR2 SQIVND (reference sequence). The CDR3 sequence is CASSRQGEGGQPQHF. The CDR3 DNA sequence: TGTGCCAGTAGTAGACAGGGGGAGGGGGGTCAGCCCCAGCATTTT.

The genes are TRBV5-1 and TRBJ2-5; 8 bases fit TRBD2. CDR3 length: 18 amino acids. The J segment lost 2 bases and the V segment lost 3 bases, leaving 15 bases of the junction unmatched. In germline, CDR1 is SGHRS, CDR2 YFSETQ. The CDR3 spells CASSSEPPSGWLQETQYF. In nucleotides, the CDR3 is TGCGCCAGCAGCTCCGAACCTCCTAGCGGGTGGTTACAAGAGACCCAGTACTTC.

This chain uses TRBV10-3 with TRBJ2-3, with 9 bases aligning to TRBD1. Looked up from germline, CDR1 is ENHRY and CDR2 is SYGVKD. J lost 5 bases, V lost 5 bases, and 5 bases had no gene match. The CDR3 covers 14 residues. CDR3 DNA sequence: TGTGCCATCAGTTCCGGGACAGGGCGAGATACGCAGTATTTT. This encodes CAISSGTGRDTQYF.

This rearrangement joins TRBV5-1 to TRBJ2-1; tentative D call: TRBD2 (5 bases). The CDR3 sequence is 13 residues long. V lost 0 bases, J lost 5 bases, and 6 bases lay in between. Germline CDR1 SGHRS, CDR2 YFSETQ. The chain's CDR3 is CASSLGLHNEQFF. The DNA of the CDR3 is TGCGCCAGCAGCTTGGGACTACACAATGAGCAGTTCTTC.

This clone has just one count. This rearrangement joins TRBV10-3 to TRBJ2-5, with 8 bases identical to TRBD2. The CDR3 spans 14 residues. The ends lost 8 bases at V and 5 bases at J; junction bases unmatched: 10. Germline V gene data show CDR1 as ENHRY and CDR2 as SYGVKD. CDR3 in amino acids: CAIGPREVMETQYF. As DNA, the CDR3 is TGTGCCATCGGGCCGCGGGAGGTTATGGAGACCCAGTACTTC.

The chain is built from TRBV7-2 and TRBJ2-5; D is uncertain. There are 14 residues in the CDR3. Trimming took 5 bases from V and 4 from J, leaving 14 bases between them. Germline V lookup: CDR1 SGHTA, CDR2 FQGNSA. This CDR3 is CASSPPGVRETQYF. CDR3 nucleotide sequence: TGTGCCAGCAGCCCCCCCGGAGTACGAGAGACCCAGTACTTC.

This clone occurred a few times. The chain combines TRBV4-1 with TRBJ2-3, with 7 bases matching TRBD2. Trimming at V came to 0 bases and at J to 2 bases, leaving 2 bases not matched to a gene. This CDR3 spans 15 amino acids. CDR1 MGHRA and CDR2 YSYEKL come from the germline V gene. CDR3 residues: CASSQDGDYTDTQYF. As DNA, the CDR3 is TGCGCCAGCAGCCAAGATGGGGACTACACAGATACGCAGTATTTT.

The J gene is TRBJ2-7, the V gene TRBV28, with TRBD2 as a possible D gene (7 bases). This CDR3 is 15 amino acids long. CDR1 is MDHEN and CDR2 is SYDVKM in the germline V gene. V was pared by 3 bases and J by 1 base, with 13 bases between. CDR3 bases: TGTGCCAGCAGTTTGGGGGGGGCAGGTTCCTACGAGCAGTACTTC. This gives the protein CASSLGGAGSYEQYF.

This clone has a handful of counts. Other DNA sequences of this sample code for an identical CDR3. The V and J genes are TRBV5-1 and TRBJ2-1, with 9 bases that match TRBD1. In germline, CDR1 is SGHRS, CDR2 YFSETQ. The junction had 2 bases not matched to a gene; V was cut back by 3 bases and J by 4 bases. CDR3 length: 14 amino acids. For the CDR3, the DNA is TGCGCCAGCAGCTCTGGGACAGGGTACAATGAGCAGTTCTTC. Translating gives CASSSGTGYNEQFF.

V and J are TRBV18 and TRBJ2-4; D uncertain. V shed 0 bases and J shed 7 bases, with 7 bases lying between them. The CDR3 covers 13 residues. The germline V gene has CDR1 KGHSH and CDR2 LQKENI. CDR3 loop: CASSPPSVNIQYF. DNA for the CDR3: TGTGCCAGCTCACCACCGTCGGTGAACATTCAGTACTTC.

This rearrangement joins TRBV28 to TRBJ1-4, with D maybe TRBD1 (5 bases). CDR3 length: 14 residues. CDR1 and CDR2 (germline): MDHEN, SYDVKM. V was clipped by 10 bases and J by 8 bases, with 20 bases between them. CDR3 in DNA: TGTGCCACCACTAATGTTTTGGGGGGGGAAAAACTGTTTTTT. Protein: CATTNVLGGEKLFF.

The J gene is TRBJ2-3, the V gene TRBV5-1, with a possible D match to TRBD2 (5 bases). The V gene's germline CDR1 is SGHRS and CDR2 YFSETQ. Trimming shortened V by 0 bases and J by 1 base, and 12 bases separated the two germline ends. This CDR3 has 16 amino acids. In DNA form, the CDR3 reads TGCGCCAGCAGCTTGGGGGAGATGGTTGGCACAGATACGCAGTATTTT. This codes for CASSLGEMVGTDTQYF.

The V call is TRBV6-1, the J call TRBJ2-1, with TRBD2 as a possible D gene (6 bases). The CDR3 is 17 amino acids. Trimming shortened V by 2 bases and J by 4 bases, and 18 bases separated the two germline ends. The germline V gene has CDR1 MNHNS and CDR2 SASEGT. The DNA of the CDR3 is TGTGCCAGCAGTGAAACCTCCGGACTATTCCTTTACAATGAGCAGTTCTTC. Translated: CASSETSGLFLYNEQFF.

This sequence joins TRBV19 and TRBJ2-1; 10 bases align to TRBD2. V trimming: 5 bases; J trimming: 6 bases; junction bases outside the gene matches: 10. The CDR3 runs to 16 residues. Per the germline V gene, CDR1 is LNHDA and CDR2 is SQIVND (reference sequence). CDR3 DNA: TGTGCCAGTAGTGGACCTAGCGGGAGTTCTTTCAATGAGCAGTTCTTC. Amino acid sequence: CASSGPSGSSFNEQFF.

In this sample, this clone turned up a few times. The chain couples TRBV27 to TRBJ1-6; the D is unclear. This CDR3 region has 15 residues. The germline gives CDR1 MNHEY, CDR2 SMNVEV (reference sequence). Trimming took off 6 bases at V and 7 bases at J, with 16 bases between the two ends. The CDR3 bases are TGTGCCAGCAGGCTGGACGGGGTGTCAAATTCACCCCTCCACTTT. Translating it yields CASRLDGVSNSPLHF.

The V call is TRBV28, the J call TRBJ2-7; 7 nucleotides line up with TRBD1. There are 15 residues in the CDR3. J was trimmed by 4 bases and V by 9 bases; bases with no gene match: 15. Looked up from germline, CDR1 is MDHEN and CDR2 is SYDVKM. The DNA of the CDR3 is TGTGCCAGTAGGAGACAGGGTGGGAGCCCATACGAGCAGTACTTC. Its protein product is CASRRQGGSPYEQYF.

The V and J genes are TRBV6-1 and TRBJ2-3; 7 positions agree with TRBD1. V lost 2 bases to trimming and J lost 1 base; unmatched junction nucleotides: 9. The CDR3 has 17 residues. In germline, CDR1 is MNHNS, CDR2 SASEGT. As DNA, the CDR3 is TGTGCCAGCAGTGAATTTGATTGGGACAGTGGCACAGATACGCAGTATTTT. Its protein product is CASSEFDWDSGTDTQYF.

The DNA for the CDR3 is TGTGCCTGGAGTGTACGACAGGGGGGGGAGACCCAGTACTTC. This translates into CAWSVRQGGETQYF. The genes are TRBV30 and TRBJ2-5, with 9 bases identical to TRBD1. CDR1 is GTSNPN and CDR2 is SVGIG in the germline V gene (reference sequence). The CDR3 sequence is 14 residues long. Trimming removed 0 bases from V and 5 bases from J; junction bases left unmatched: 4.

The V and J genes are TRBV5-1 and TRBJ2-3; D gene uncertain. The CDR3 contains 14 residues. Trimming removed 5 bases at V and 0 bases at J, with 10 bases between. The germline gives CDR1 SGHRS, CDR2 YFSETQ. CDR3 coding DNA: TGCGCCAGCAGTCTCGAGGTGAGCACAGATACGCAGTATTTT. Protein sequence: CASSLEVSTDTQYF.